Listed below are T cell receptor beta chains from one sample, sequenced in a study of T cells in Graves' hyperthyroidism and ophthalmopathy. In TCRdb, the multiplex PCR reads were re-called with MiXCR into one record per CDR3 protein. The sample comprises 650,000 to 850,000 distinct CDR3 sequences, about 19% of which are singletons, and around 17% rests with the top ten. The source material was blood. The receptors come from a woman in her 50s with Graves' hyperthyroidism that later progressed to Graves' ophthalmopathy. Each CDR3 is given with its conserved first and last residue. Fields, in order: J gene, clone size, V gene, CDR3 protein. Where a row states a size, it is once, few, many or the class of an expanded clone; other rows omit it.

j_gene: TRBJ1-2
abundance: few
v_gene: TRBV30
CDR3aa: CAWSVPTAVQINYGYTF

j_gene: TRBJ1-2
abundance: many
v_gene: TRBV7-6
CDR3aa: CASSLTGGYNYTF

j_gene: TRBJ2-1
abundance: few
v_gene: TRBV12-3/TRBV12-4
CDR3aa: CASSFRRGGRFVYNEQFF

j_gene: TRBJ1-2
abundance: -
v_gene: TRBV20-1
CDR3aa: CSARDRGDFGGYTF

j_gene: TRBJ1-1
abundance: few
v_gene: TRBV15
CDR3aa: CATSRVGGVFTEAFF

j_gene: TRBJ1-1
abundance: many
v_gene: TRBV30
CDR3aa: CACTQGNTEAFF

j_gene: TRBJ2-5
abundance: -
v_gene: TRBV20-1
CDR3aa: CSATGHFQETQYF

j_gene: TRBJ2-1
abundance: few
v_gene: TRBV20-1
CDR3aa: CSAPGLAGLNYNEQFF

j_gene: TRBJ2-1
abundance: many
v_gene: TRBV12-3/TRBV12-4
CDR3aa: CASSTSDSSSYNEQFF

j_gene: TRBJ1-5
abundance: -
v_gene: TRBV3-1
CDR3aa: CASSQDSNSNQPQHF

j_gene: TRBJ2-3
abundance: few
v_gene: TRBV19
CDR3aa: CASSEAPGQGTGGSTDTQYF

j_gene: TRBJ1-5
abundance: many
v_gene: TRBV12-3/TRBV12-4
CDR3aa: CASSPHFGQTNQPQHF

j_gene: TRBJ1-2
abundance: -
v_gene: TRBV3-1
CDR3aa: CASSQGLRSPYGYTF

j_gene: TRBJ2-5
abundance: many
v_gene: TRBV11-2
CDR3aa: CASSLGGQGGRETQYF

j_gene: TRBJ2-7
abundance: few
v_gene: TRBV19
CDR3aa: CASSMGLADYEQYF

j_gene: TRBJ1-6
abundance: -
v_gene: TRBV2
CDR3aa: CASRVGTGDNSPLHF

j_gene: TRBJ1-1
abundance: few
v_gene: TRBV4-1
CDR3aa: CASSHGQGGTEAFF

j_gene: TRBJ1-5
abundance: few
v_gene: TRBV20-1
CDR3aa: CSAGTGDLQPQHF

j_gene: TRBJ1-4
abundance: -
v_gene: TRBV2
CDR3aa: CASRTESTNEKLFF

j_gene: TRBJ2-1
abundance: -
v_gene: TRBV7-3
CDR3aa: CASSLMGQGHNEQFF

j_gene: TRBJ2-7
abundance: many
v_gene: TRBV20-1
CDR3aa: CSARMTSGGIYEQYF

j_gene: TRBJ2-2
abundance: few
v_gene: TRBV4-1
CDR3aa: CASSLTSGGATLFF

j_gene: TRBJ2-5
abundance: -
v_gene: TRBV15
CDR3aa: CATRGARDWETQYF

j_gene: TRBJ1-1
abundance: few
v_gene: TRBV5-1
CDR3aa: CASSLPQGSSPEAFF

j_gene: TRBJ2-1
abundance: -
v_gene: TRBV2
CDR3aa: CASSEAGAFYNEQFF

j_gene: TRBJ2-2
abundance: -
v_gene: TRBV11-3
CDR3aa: CASSARGASPNTGELFF

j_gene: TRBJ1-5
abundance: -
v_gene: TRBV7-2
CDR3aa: CASSLRRVQPQHF

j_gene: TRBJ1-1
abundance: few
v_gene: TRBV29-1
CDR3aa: CSVVRGTLNTEAFF

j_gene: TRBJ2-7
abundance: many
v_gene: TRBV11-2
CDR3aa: CASSLVLGQTYEQYF

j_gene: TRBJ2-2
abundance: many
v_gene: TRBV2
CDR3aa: CASIPDRGVGELFF

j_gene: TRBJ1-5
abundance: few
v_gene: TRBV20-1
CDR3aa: CSASYPAGVSNQPQHF

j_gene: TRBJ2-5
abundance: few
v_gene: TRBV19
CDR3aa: CASSITSRMKTQYF

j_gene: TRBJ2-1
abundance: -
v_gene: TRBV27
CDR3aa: CASSIGASSYNEQFF

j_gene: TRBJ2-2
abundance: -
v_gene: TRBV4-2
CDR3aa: CASSQIPGLLVTGELFF

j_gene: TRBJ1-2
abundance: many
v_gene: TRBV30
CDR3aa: CAWIPPAGRKVNGYTF

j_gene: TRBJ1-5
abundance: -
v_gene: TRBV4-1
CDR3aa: CASSQDGSYQPQHF

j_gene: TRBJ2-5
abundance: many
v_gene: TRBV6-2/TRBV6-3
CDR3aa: CASSYSTGAGGETQYF

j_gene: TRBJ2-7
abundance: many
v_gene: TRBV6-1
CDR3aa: CASTQPTAGRPSSYEQYF

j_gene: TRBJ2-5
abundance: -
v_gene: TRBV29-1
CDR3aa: CSVEDPRGKTQYF

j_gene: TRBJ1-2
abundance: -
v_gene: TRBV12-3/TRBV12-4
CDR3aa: CASSQGLTGGYTF